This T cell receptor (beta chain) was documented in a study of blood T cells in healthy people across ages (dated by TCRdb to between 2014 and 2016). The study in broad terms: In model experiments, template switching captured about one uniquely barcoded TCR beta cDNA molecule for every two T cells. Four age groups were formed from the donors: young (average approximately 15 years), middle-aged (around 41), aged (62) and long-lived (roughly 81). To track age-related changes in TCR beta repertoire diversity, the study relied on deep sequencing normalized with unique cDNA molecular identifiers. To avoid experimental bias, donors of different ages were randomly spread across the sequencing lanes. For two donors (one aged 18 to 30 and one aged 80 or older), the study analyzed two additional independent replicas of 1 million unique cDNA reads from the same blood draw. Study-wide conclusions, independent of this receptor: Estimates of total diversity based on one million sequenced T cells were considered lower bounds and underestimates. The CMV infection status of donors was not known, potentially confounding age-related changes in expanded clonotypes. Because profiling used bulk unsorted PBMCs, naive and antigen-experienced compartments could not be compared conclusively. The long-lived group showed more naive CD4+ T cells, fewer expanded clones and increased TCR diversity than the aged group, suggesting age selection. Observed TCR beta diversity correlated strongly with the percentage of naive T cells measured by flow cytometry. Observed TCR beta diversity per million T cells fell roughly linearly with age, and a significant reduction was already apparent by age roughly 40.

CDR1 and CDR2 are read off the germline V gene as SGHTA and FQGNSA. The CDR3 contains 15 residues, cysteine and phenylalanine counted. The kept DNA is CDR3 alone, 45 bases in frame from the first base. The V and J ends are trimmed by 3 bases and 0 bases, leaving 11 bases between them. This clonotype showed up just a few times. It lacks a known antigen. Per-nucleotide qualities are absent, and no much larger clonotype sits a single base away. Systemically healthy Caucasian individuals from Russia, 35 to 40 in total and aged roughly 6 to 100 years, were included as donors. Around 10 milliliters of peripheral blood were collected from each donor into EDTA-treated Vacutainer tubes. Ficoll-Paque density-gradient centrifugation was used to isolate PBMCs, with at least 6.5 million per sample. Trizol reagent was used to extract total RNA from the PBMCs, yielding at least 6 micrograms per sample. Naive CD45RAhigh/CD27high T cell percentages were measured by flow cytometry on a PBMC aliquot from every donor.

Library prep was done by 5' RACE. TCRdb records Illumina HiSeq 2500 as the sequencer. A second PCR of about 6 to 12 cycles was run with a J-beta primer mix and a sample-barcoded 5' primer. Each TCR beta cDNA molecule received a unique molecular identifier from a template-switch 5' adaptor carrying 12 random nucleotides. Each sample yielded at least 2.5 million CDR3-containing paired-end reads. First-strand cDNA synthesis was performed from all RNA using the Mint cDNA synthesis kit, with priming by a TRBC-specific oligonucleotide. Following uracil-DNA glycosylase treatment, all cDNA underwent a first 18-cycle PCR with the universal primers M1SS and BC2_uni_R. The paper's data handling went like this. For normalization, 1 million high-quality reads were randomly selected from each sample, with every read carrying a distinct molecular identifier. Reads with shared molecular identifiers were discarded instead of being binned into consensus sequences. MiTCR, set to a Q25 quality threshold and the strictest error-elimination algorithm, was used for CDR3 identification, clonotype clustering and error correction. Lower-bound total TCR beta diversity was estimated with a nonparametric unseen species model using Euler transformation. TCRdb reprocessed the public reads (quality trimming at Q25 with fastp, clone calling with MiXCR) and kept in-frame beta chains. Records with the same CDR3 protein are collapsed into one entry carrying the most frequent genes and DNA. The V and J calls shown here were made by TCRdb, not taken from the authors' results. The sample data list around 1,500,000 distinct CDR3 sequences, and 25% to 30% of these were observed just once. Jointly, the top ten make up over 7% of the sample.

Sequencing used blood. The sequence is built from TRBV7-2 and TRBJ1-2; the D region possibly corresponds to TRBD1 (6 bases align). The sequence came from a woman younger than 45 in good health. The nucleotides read TGTGCCAGCAGCTTGGACAGTGGAGCTAACTATGGCTACACCTTC. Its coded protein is CASSLDSGANYGYTF.